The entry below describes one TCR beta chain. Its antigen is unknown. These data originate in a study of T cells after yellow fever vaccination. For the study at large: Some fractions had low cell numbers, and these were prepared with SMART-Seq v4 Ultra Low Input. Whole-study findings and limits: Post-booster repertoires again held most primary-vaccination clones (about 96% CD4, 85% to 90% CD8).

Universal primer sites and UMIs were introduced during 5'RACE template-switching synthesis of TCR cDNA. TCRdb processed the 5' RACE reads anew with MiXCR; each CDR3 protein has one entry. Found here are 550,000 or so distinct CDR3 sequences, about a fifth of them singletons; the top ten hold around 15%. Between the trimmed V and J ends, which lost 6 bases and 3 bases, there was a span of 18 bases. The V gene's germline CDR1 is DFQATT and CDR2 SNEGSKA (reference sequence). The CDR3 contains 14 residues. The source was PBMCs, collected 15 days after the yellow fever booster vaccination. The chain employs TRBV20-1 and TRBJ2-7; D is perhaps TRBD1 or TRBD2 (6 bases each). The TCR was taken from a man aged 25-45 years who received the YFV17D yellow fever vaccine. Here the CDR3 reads CSATGGGKGYEQYF. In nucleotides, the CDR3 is TGCAGTGCCACAGGAGGGGGGAAGGGCTACGAGCAGTACTTC.